The sample holds a few counts of the clone carrying this TCR beta chain. V was clipped by 5 bases and J by 3 bases, with 14 bases between them. This CDR3 spans 15 amino acids. Germline V CDR1 and CDR2: SGHVS, FQNEAQ. The data stem from a study of neurological immune-mediated disorders. The team produced cDNA through 5'RACE using 10-nucleotide random UMIs. Each CDR3 protein is one row after TCRdb ran MiXCR on the 5' RACE reads. The sample carries 50,000 to 80,000 distinct CDR3 sequences, 4.5% recorded once. Input material: PBMCs. The genes are TRBV7-8 and TRBJ1-5; a weak D match, TRBD1 (5 bases). This TCR derives from a man aged 25 to 40 with multiple sclerosis. The CDR3 loop is CASSLRGSNNQPQHF. The CDR3 nucleotides read TGTGCCAGCAGCCTCCGGGGGTCTAACAATCAGCCCCAGCATTTT.